The next 21 T cell receptor beta chains were all read from a single sample in a study of CD8+ T cells in alopecia areata. Sequencing templates came from extracted RNA that was reverse transcribed into cDNA. Measured with immunoSEQ multiplex PCR; TCRdb has only the in-frame clones, and not every one. This table has 95,000 to 110,000 clones, 80% to 85% appearing once. Treatment denoted: oral pan-JAK inhibitor, 5-10 mg twice daily. The specimen was CD8+ T cells sorted from blood, collected at week 24, from a patient treated with tofacitinib. These receptors all stem from a human donor with alopecia areata.

This clone came up once. This rearrangement joins TRBV6-1 to TRBJ1-6; D is unclear. Trimming took off 1 base at V and 1 base at J, with 8 bases between the two ends. The V gene's germline CDR1 is MNHNS and CDR2 SASEGT. The CDR3 loop spans 16 amino acids. As DNA, the CDR3 is TGTGCCAGCAGTGAAGAACTAAGTTCCTATAATTCACCCCTCCACTTT. It encodes CASSEELSSYNSPLHF.

V and J are TRBV7-9 and TRBJ2-7; TRBD2 is a possible D gene (6 bases). Germline V gives CDR1 SEHNR, CDR2 FQNEAQ (reference sequence). There are 14 residues in the CDR3. V shed 1 base and J shed 2 bases, with 9 bases lying between them. The CDR3, as DNA: TGTGCCAGCAGCTTAGGGGACTCGACCTACGAGCAGTACTTC. Protein product: CASSLGDSTYEQYF.

The chain joins TRBV5-1 to TRBJ2-3; D is possibly TRBD1 (6 bases). V was pared by 0 bases and J by 2 bases, with 10 bases between. Germline V gives CDR1 SGHRS, CDR2 YFSETQ. The CDR3 length is 15 residues. CDR3 nucleotides: TGCGCCAGCAGCTTGGAGGCAGGGGTCACAGATACGCAGTATTTT. Protein sequence: CASSLEAGVTDTQYF. Full variable domain (outside the CDR3, taken from reference TRBV5-1 and TRBJ2-3): KAGVTQTPRYLIKTRGQQVTLSCSPISGHRSVSWYQQTPGQGLQFLFEYFSETQRNKGNFPGRFSGRQFSNSRSEMNVSTLELGDSALYLCASSLEAGVTDTQYFGPGTRLTVL.

The V and J genes are TRBV6-5 and TRBJ1-2, with TRBD1 matching 7 bases. Germline V gives CDR1 MNHEY, CDR2 SVGAGI. The CDR3 consists of 15 residues. V gave up 0 bases and J gave up 4 bases; unmatched junction bases: 5. CDR3 coding DNA: TGTGCCAGCAGTTACTCCAGGACAGGCCGCTATGGCTACACCTTC. It specifies CASSYSRTGRYGYTF.

The gene calls are TRBV7-9 and TRBJ2-7; 7 bases fit TRBD2. Germline assignment: CDR1 SEHNR and CDR2 FQNEAQ (reference sequence). CDR3 length: 15 amino acids. Trimming removed 1 base from V and 5 bases from J; junction bases left unmatched: 8. The chain's CDR3 is CASSLVASGADEQYF. DNA for the CDR3: TGTGCCAGCAGCTTAGTGGCCAGCGGGGCGGACGAGCAGTACTTC.

V is TRBV7-9 and J is TRBJ2-5; TRBD1 aligns across 7 bases. Trimming at V came to 5 bases and at J to 7 bases, leaving 10 bases not matched to a gene. The CDR3 sequence is 14 residues long. In germline, CDR1 is SEHNR, CDR2 FQNEAQ (reference sequence). The CDR3 bases are TGTGCCAGCAGCCCACGACAGGGAATCGGGACCCAGTACTTC. Residues: CASSPRQGIGTQYF.

This clone came up a few times. CDR3 bases: TGTGCCAGCAGGGTCGTCGGCACCGGGGAGCTGTTTTTT. Translated, it gives CASRVVGTGELFF. This chain joins TRBV6-5 and TRBJ2-2; D remains unclear. The CDR3 consists of 13 residues. The V gene lost 6 bases and the J gene lost 4 bases, with 9 bases spanning the gap. CDR1 and CDR2 (germline): MNHEY, SVGAGI.

The chain links TRBV29-1 to TRBJ2-3, with D tentatively TRBD2 (6 bases). The V gene lost 4 bases and the J gene lost 2 bases, with 7 bases spanning the gap. The germline CDR1 and CDR2 sequences are SQVTM and ANQGSEA. The CDR3 extends over 12 amino acids. The CDR3: CSVGDFTDTQYF. Written as DNA, the CDR3 is TGCAGCGTTGGGGACTTCACAGATACGCAGTATTTT.

The V and J genes are TRBV5-1 and TRBJ1-2; D might be TRBD1 (5 bases). CDR1 and CDR2 from the germline V gene are SGHRS and YFSETQ. The CDR3 consists of 12 residues. V was cut by 2 bases and J by 10 bases, with 12 bases left in between. The CDR3 spells CASSFDSMIYTF. The CDR3 nucleotides read TGCGCCAGCAGCTTCGACAGTATGATCTACACCTTC.

The V gene is TRBV7-8, the J gene TRBJ2-1; D is uncertain. There are 13 residues in the CDR3. Germline assignment: CDR1 SGHVS and CDR2 FQNEAQ. Trimming shortened V by 5 bases and J by 7 bases, and 12 bases separated the two germline ends. CDR3 sequence: CASSPRKGNEQFF. The CDR3 coding sequence is TGTGCCAGCAGCCCCCGAAAAGGGAATGAGCAGTTCTTC.

This rearrangement joins TRBV4-1 to TRBJ2-2; 9 bases agree with TRBD2. V lost 6 bases to trimming and J lost 4 bases; unmatched junction nucleotides: 3. In germline, CDR1 is MGHRA, CDR2 YSYEKL. This CDR3 comprises 14 residues. CDR3 protein: CASRGSGGTGELFF. Written as DNA, the CDR3 is TGCGCCAGCAGAGGTAGCGGGGGCACCGGGGAGCTGTTTTTT.

This clone was observed a single time. The chain links TRBV27 to TRBJ2-1, with 8 bases fitting TRBD2. Germline V gene data show CDR1 as MNHEY and CDR2 as SMNVEV (reference sequence). This CDR3 comprises 16 residues. The V segment lost 5 bases and the J segment 9 bases; nucleotides outside the gene matches: 15. Here the CDR3 reads CASSILPRGGAGEQFF. The DNA of the CDR3 is TGTGCCAGCAGTATCCTCCCCCGGGGGGGGGCGGGTGAGCAGTTCTTC.

This clone was counted once. The rearrangement joins TRBV10-3 to TRBJ1-4; D is unresolved. V was trimmed by 3 bases and J by 0 bases, leaving 8 bases between them. The CDR3 sequence is 15 residues long. Germline V gene sequence: CDR1 ENHRY, CDR2 SYGVKD. The CDR3: CAISDKVATNEKLFF. As DNA, the CDR3 is TGTGCCATCAGTGACAAAGTTGCAACTAATGAAAAACTGTTTTTT.

The chain is built from TRBV10-3 and TRBJ1-2, with D unresolved. The CDR3 extends over 13 amino acids. V lost 1 base and J 7 bases, leaving 10 bases between the germline ends. CDR1 is ENHRY, CDR2 SYGVKD, per germline. CDR3 in amino acids: CAISEWRRSGYTF. CDR3 nucleotide sequence: TGTGCCATCAGTGAGTGGCGAAGGAGTGGCTACACCTTC.

The chain recombines TRBV29-1 with TRBJ2-7; no clear D gene. V was cut by 7 bases and J by 2 bases, with 9 bases left in between. The CDR3 covers 11 residues. Per the germline V gene, CDR1 is SQVTM and CDR2 is ANQGSEA. The CDR3 region is CSGGEPYEQYF. The CDR3 bases are TGCAGCGGCGGTGAGCCCTACGAGCAGTACTTC.

The V call is TRBV7-9, the J call TRBJ2-7; D possibly corresponds to TRBD2 (5 bases). Per the germline V gene, CDR1 is SEHNR and CDR2 is FQNEAQ (reference sequence). CDR3 size: 15 residues. Trimming stripped 4 bases from V and 2 bases from J, with 15 bases between. As DNA, the CDR3 is TGTGCCAGCAGCTCACCCGACGGGAAAACCTACGAGCAGTACTTC. Translated, it gives CASSSPDGKTYEQYF.

V gene TRBV27 combines with J gene TRBJ2-5; 13 positions match TRBD2. This CDR3 is built from 16 residues. Germline trimming cut 5 bases from V and 5 bases from J; bases unmatched to any gene: 8. Germline V gene sequence: CDR1 MNHEY, CDR2 SMNVEV (reference sequence). The CDR3 reads CASSAPTSGGQETQYF. DNA of the CDR3: TGTGCCAGCAGTGCTCCGACTAGCGGGGGGCAGGAGACCCAGTACTTC.

V gene TRBV19 combines with J gene TRBJ1-5; unclear D gene. The CDR3 sequence is 17 residues long. The germline V gene encodes CDR1 LNHDA and CDR2 SQIVND (reference sequence). V was cut by 5 bases and J by 3 bases, with 20 bases left in between. This CDR3 reads CASSGTIWAADNQPQHF. CDR3 nucleotide sequence: TGTGCCAGTAGTGGTACGATCTGGGCAGCCGACAATCAGCCCCAGCATTTT. The complete variable domain, with remaining parts taken from reference TRBV19 and TRBJ1-5, reads DGGITQSPKYLFRKEGQNVTLSCEQNLNHDAMYWYRQDPGQGLRLIYYSQIVNDFQKGDIAEGYSVSREKKESFPLTVTSAQKNPTAFYLCASSGTIWAADNQPQHFGDGTRLSIL.

This rearrangement joins TRBV4-1 to TRBJ2-7; D not resolved. CDR1 MGHRA and CDR2 YSYEKL come from the germline V gene. The CDR3 has 13 residues. V was cut by 2 bases and J by 0 bases, with 5 bases left in between. CDR3: CASSQPSSYEQYF. In DNA form, the CDR3 reads TGCGCCAGCAGCCAACCGAGCTCCTACGAGCAGTACTTC.

The chain carries TRBV4-1 and TRBJ1-1; no firm D call. The ends were cut back, 1 base at V and 0 bases at J, with 3 bases in the middle. The CDR3 covers 13 residues. The germline V gene encodes CDR1 MGHRA and CDR2 YSYEKL. The CDR3: CASSQVMNTEAFF. CDR3 nucleotide sequence: TGCGCCAGCAGCCAAGTCATGAACACTGAAGCTTTCTTT.

The chain combines TRBV11-2 with TRBJ2-3; unclear D gene. This CDR3 is built from 16 residues. Germline loops: CDR1 SGHAT, CDR2 FQNNGV. V gave up 0 bases and J gave up 0 bases, with 10 bases separating them. The chain's CDR3 is CASSLESGYSTDTQYF. In nucleotides, the CDR3 is TGTGCCAGCAGCTTAGAGTCCGGATATAGCACAGATACGCAGTATTTT.